The clone carrying this TCR beta chain was seen a single time. This record comes from a study of T cell changes during pregnancy in multiple sclerosis. The junction had 12 bases not matched to a gene; V was cut back by 0 bases and J by 8 bases. CDR3 length: 17 amino acids. Germline V gene data show CDR1 as LNHNV and CDR2 as YYDKDF (reference sequence). Profiling relied on immunoSEQ multiplex PCR, and the TCRdb table lists in-frame clones only, not all of them. In the table there are about 110,000 clones, around 90% of which are singletons. The TCR originated in a female donor with multiple sclerosis, enrolled in a pregnancy study. The sequencing used peripheral blood, collected before pregnancy. This chain joins TRBV15 and TRBJ1-4, with 7 bases identical to TRBD1. CDR3 amino acids: CATSRESPERGREKLFF. The DNA for the CDR3 is TGTGCCACCAGCAGAGAGAGTCCCGAGAGGGGGCGCGAAAAACTGTTTTTT.